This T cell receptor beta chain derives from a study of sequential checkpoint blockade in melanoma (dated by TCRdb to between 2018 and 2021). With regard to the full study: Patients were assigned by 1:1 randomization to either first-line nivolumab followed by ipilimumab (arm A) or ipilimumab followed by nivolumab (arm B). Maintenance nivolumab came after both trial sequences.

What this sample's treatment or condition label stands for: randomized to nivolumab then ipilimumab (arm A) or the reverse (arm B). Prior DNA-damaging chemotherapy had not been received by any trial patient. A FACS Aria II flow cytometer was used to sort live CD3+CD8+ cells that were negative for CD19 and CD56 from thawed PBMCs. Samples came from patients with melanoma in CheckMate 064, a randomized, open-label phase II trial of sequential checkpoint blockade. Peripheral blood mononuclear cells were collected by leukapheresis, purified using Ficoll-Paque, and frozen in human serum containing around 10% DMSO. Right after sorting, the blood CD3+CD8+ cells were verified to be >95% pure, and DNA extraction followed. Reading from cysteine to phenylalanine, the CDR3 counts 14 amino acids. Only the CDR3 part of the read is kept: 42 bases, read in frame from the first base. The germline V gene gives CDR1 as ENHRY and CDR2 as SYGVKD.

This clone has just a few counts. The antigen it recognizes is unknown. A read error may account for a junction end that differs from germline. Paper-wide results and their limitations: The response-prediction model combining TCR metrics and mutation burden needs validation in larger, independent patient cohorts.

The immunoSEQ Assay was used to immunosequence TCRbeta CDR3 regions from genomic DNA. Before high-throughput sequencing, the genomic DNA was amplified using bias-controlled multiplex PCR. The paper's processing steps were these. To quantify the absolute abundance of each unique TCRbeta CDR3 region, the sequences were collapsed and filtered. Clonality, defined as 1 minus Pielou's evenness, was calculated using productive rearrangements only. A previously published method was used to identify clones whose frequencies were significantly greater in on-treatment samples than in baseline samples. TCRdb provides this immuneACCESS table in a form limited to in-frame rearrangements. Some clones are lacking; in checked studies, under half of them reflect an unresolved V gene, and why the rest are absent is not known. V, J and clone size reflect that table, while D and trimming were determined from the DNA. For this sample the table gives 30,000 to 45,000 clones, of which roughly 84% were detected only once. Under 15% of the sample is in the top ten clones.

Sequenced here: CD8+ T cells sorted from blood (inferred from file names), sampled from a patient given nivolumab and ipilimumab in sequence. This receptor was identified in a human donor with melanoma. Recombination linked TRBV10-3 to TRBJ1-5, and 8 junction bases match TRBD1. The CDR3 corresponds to CAISEGQGPQSQHF. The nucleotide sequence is TGTGCCATCAGTGAAGGACAGGGCCCTCAGTCCCAGCATTTT.